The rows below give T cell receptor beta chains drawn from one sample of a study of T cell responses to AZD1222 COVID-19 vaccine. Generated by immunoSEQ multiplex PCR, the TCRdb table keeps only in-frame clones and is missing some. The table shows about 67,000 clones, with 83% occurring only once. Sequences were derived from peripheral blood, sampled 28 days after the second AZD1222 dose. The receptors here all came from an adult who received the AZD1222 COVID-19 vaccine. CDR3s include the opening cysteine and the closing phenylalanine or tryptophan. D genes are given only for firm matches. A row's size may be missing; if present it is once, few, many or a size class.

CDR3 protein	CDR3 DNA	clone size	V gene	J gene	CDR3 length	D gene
CASSLLRAMNTEAFF	TGTGCCAGCAGCCTCCTCCGGGCCATGAACACTGAAGCTTTCTTT	-	TRBV3-1/TRBV3-2	TRBJ1-1	15	-
CASSLARSYSYNEQFF	TGTGCCAGCAGCTTAGCTCGGTCATACTCCTACAATGAGCAGTTCTTC	-	TRBV7-9	TRBJ2-1	16	-
CASSYSGGAGETQYF	TGTGCCAGCAGTTACTCTGGGGGCGCGGGGGAGACCCAGTACTTC	-	TRBV6-5	TRBJ2-5	15	-
CASSWVGGSDGYTF	TGTGCCAGTAGCTGGGTCGGGGGTTCTGATGGCTACACCTTC	-	TRBV19	TRBJ1-2	14	-
CASMPGQSYGYTF	TGTGCCAGCATGCCGGGACAAAGCTATGGCTACACCTTC	-	TRBV7-2	TRBJ1-2	13	-
CASRYRFLPDSNQPQHF	TGTGCCAGTAGATACAGATTTCTCCCCGATAGCAATCAGCCCCAGCATTTT	-	TRBV19	TRBJ1-5	17	-
CSVERGQNEEAFF	TGCAGCGTTGAACGGGGACAGAATGAGGAAGCTTTCTTT	-	TRBV29-1	TRBJ1-1	13	TRBD1
CASSVSTDTQYF	TGTGCCAGCAGCGTCTCAACAGATACGCAGTATTTT	-	TRBV2	TRBJ2-3	12	-
CAISESRTVYEQYF	TGTGCCATCAGTGAGTCCCGGACAGTATACGAGCAGTACTTC	once	TRBV10-3	TRBJ2-7	14	-
CASSFLQGSLAKNIQYF	TGCGCCAGCAGTTTTTTACAGGGCTCTCTAGCCAAAAACATTCAGTACTTC	once	TRBV23-1	TRBJ2-4	17	-
CASSLAGSLWPQHF	TGTGCCAGCAGCTTAGCAGGGTCCCTCTGGCCCCAGCATTTT	-	TRBV11-2	TRBJ1-5	14	-
CASRSGLSYEQYF	TGCGCCAGCAGATCCGGCCTTTCCTACGAGCAGTACTTC	few	TRBV5-1	TRBJ2-7	13	-
CASSLNFGRYNEQFF	TGTGCCAGCAGCTTAAACTTCGGCCGCTACAATGAGCAGTTCTTC	-	TRBV11-3	TRBJ2-1	15	-
CATSRDPLGSYTF	TGTGCCACCAGCAGAGATCCGCTCGGCAGCTACACCTTC	-	TRBV15	TRBJ1-2	13	-
CASTSGGAGYTF	TGTGCCAGCACCAGCGGGGGGGCTGGCTACACCTTC	-	TRBV6-5	TRBJ1-2	12	-
CASSLRSRRETQYF	TGTGCCAGCAGCTTACGGTCCCGACGAGAGACCCAGTACTTC	-	TRBV7-2	TRBJ2-5	14	-
CASSLGDREDTEAFF	TGCGCCAGCAGCTTGGGGGACAGGGAGGACACTGAAGCTTTCTTT	-	TRBV5-1	TRBJ1-1	15	TRBD1
CASSLSRTGTSGYGYTF	TGTGCCAGCAGCTTATCACGGACAGGGACCTCTGGCTATGGCTACACCTTC	once	TRBV7-6	TRBJ1-2	17	TRBD1